Each of the 6 T cell receptor beta chains below was sequenced from the same sample in a study of blood T cell repertoires in COVID-19. Assay: immunoSEQ multiplex PCR; the TCRdb copy retains only in-frame clones and omits some. Of over 200,000 clones in the sample, 90% are singletons; the top ten hold less than 3.5%. The sample comprised peripheral blood. These receptors were collected from a man aged 30 to 45 with COVID-19, enrolled during active disease.

This sequence joins TRBV7-3 and TRBJ2-5; 7 bases agree with TRBD1. V lost 5 bases, J lost 2 bases, and 8 bases stayed unmatched. The CDR3 spans 15 residues. Per germline, CDR1 SGHTA and CDR2 FQGTGA. In DNA, the CDR3 is TGTGCCAGCAGCCGAAGAAACAGGGGACAAGAGACCCAGTACTTC. It specifies CASSRRNRGQETQYF.

The V call is TRBV15, the J call TRBJ1-5; D is undetermined. The length of the CDR3 is 17 residues. The V end lost 4 bases, the J end lost 1 base, and 17 bases lay between the germline ends. Germline CDR1 is LNHNV and CDR2 is YYDKDF (reference sequence). CDR3 bases: TGTGCCACCAGCAAAGAACGGGGTCAAGTAAGCAATCAGCCCCAGCATTTT. Translation gives CATSKERGQVSNQPQHF.

The chain is built from TRBV25-1 and TRBJ2-1, with 8 bases identical to TRBD1. This CDR3 comprises 15 residues. The ends lost 6 bases at V and 2 bases at J; junction bases unmatched: 6. Germline V gene sequence: CDR1 MGHDK, CDR2 SYGVNS. CDR3 nucleotides: TGTGCCAGCAGCCCAGGGGGCGCCCCCTACAATGAGCAGTTCTTC. Translation gives CASSPGGAPYNEQFF.

The CDR3 sequence is CASGPAGTGTKQFF. The CDR3 nucleotides are TGTGCTAGTGGTCCCGCCGGGACAGGGACGAAGCAGTTCTTC. V gene TRBV12-5 combines with J gene TRBJ2-1; 9 nucleotides match TRBD1. The CDR3 length is 14 residues. Germline CDR1 LGHNT, CDR2 FRNRAP. Trimming at V came to 5 bases and at J to 11 bases, leaving 10 bases not matched to a gene.

This sequence joins TRBV28 and TRBJ1-5, with D maybe TRBD1 (6 bases). The germline gives CDR1 MDHEN, CDR2 SYDVKM. The V gene lost 5 bases and the J gene lost 4 bases, with 21 bases spanning the gap. The CDR3 is 17 residues long. CDR3 sequence reads: CASSLGFQGFRNQPQHF. DNA for the CDR3: TGTGCCAGCAGTCTCGGATTTCAGGGGTTCAGGAATCAGCCCCAGCATTTT.

This sequence joins TRBV19 and TRBJ1-1, with TRBD1 matching over 8 bases. The CDR3 runs 18 residues. The junction had 11 bases not matched to a gene; V was cut back by 2 bases and J by 0 bases. Germline V CDR1 and CDR2: LNHDA, SQIVND (reference sequence). The CDR3 DNA is TGTGCCAGTAGTATACCGGGACAGGCAATTCTCCTGAACACTGAAGCTTTCTTT. It translates to CASSIPGQAILLNTEAFF.